These 9 T cell receptor beta chains originate from one sample sequenced in a study of blood T cells in healthy people across ages. Through a sample-barcoded 5' primer and a J-beta primer mix, a second PCR was run for roughly 6 to 12 cycles. Each CDR3 protein is one row after TCRdb ran MiXCR on the 5' RACE reads. The table has hundreds of thousands of distinct CDR3 sequences, roughly 50% seen once; the top ten hold roughly 30%. Material for sequencing was blood. The receptors derive from a woman aged 55-69 years in good health.

The gene calls are TRBV11-2 and TRBJ1-6; D perhaps matches TRBD1 (6 bases). Germline values: CDR1 SGHAT, CDR2 FQNNGV. V was shortened by 4 bases and J by 11 bases, with 18 bases between the two germline ends. This CDR3 spans 15 amino acids. The CDR3, as DNA: TGTGCCAGCAGCTCAGGGGAGGGGCTGAATCCACCCCTCCACTTT. It yields the protein CASSSGEGLNPPLHF.

J is TRBJ2-4 and V is TRBV20-1; TRBD2 might be the D (6 bases). The V end was cut by 2 bases, the J end by 7 bases, with 15 bases between. This CDR3 spans 14 amino acids. The germline CDR1 and CDR2 sequences are DFQATT and SNEGSKA (reference sequence). In DNA, the CDR3 is TGCAGTGCTAGAAGCGGGCCGGATAGGAACATTCAGTACTTC. It specifies CSARSGPDRNIQYF.

This clonotype occurred a few times. This chain uses TRBV5-1 with TRBJ2-3; 9 nucleotides line up with TRBD1. The junction had 10 bases not matched to a gene; V was cut back by 4 bases and J by 4 bases. Germline V CDR1 and CDR2: SGHRS, YFSETQ. The CDR3 loop spans 16 amino acids. The CDR3 DNA sequence: TGCGCCAGCAGCCCGCTAGGGACAGGGTTAGCAGATACGCAGTATTTT. It translates to CASSPLGTGLADTQYF.

This rearrangement joins TRBV7-6 to TRBJ2-6, with 8 bases that match TRBD1. There are 21 residues in the CDR3. The junction had 15 bases not matched to a gene; V was cut back by 2 bases and J by 0 bases. Germline V gives CDR1 SGHVS, CDR2 FNYEAQ. Here the CDR3 reads CASSLRQAGGGTSSGANVLTF. In DNA form, the CDR3 reads TGTGCCAGCAGCTTAAGGCAGGCAGGGGGCGGGACAAGCTCTGGGGCCAACGTCCTGACTTTC.

The chain uses TRBV7-2 and TRBJ2-1, with D hard to call. CDR3 size: 14 residues. V was trimmed by 6 bases and J by 3 bases, leaving 12 bases between them. Looked up from germline, CDR1 is SGHTA and CDR2 is FQGNSA. The CDR3 DNA is TGTGCCAGCAGGGACCAAGGCTTCTACAATGAGCAGTTCTTC. It yields the protein CASRDQGFYNEQFF.

The J gene is TRBJ2-1, the V gene TRBV28; 14 bases fit TRBD2. The CDR3 runs 16 residues. V shed 2 bases and J 7 bases; nucleotides not matched to a gene: 4. CDR1 is MDHEN and CDR2 is SYDVKM in the germline V gene. The CDR3 DNA is TGTGCCAGCAGTTTACCGGGACTAGCGGGAGAAAATGAGCAGTTCTTC. Amino acids: CASSLPGLAGENEQFF.

Many counts were recorded for this clonotype. The chain uses TRBV29-1 and TRBJ2-7; 9 bases map to TRBD1. The CDR3 spans 13 residues. With 6 bases clipped from V and 5 bases from J, the junction kept 8 bases outside the gene matches. Germline V CDR1 and CDR2: SQVTM, ANQGSEA. CDR3 in DNA: TGCAGCGTAACCCCTGGGACAGGGAACGAGCAGTACTTC. Translating gives CSVTPGTGNEQYF.

This clonotype was seen only a few times. A clone one base away is much larger, so this may be a read error. V and J are TRBV7-3 and TRBJ2-5; D uncertain. CDR1 is SGHTA and CDR2 is FQGTGA in the germline V gene. CDR3 size: 15 residues. V lost 5 bases, J lost 1 base, and 14 bases lay in between. The chain's CDR3 is CASSLGSTPQETQYF. In DNA, the CDR3 is TGTGCCAGCAGCCTAGGGTCTACACCCCAAGAGACCCAGTACTTC.

The chain carries TRBV7-9 and TRBJ1-1; a weak D match, TRBD1 (5 bases). The ends were cut back, 11 bases at V and 7 bases at J, with 11 bases in the middle. Germline V gives CDR1 SEHNR, CDR2 FQNEAQ (reference sequence). CDR3 length equals 10 residues. The CDR3 coding sequence is TGTGCCGTACCGGGGCATGAAGCTTTCTTT. It is translated as CAVPGHEAFF.